A single TCR beta chain is shown here with its context. The antigen it binds to is not known. No much larger clonotype is one base removed from it; base qualities were not supplied. V loses 5 bases, J loses 6 bases, and the germline ends lie 13 bases apart. Sequences MDHEN (CDR1) and SYDVKM (CDR2) are obtained from the germline V gene. Including the terminal cysteine and phenylalanine, the CDR3 comprises 14 residues. This entry keeps only the CDR3 DNA: 42 bases, framed from base 1. The data stem from a study of OX40 agonist ivuxolimab in advanced cancers. For context, the study as a whole: Ivuxolimab was an agonistic, fully human IgG2 monoclonal antibody directed against OX40 (CD134), a costimulatory receptor. The paper reports the monotherapy dose-escalation portion (N of about 50 patients) of the phase I ivuxolimab trial. Patients were allowed to have had prior anti-PD-1, anti-PD-L1 or anti-CTLA-4 therapy, and more than 35% of the dose-escalation patients had been treated with checkpoint inhibitors. The dose-escalation cohort was about 83% male with a mean age of roughly 62 years, ranging from roughly 20 to 85. Among the 52 dose-escalation patients, roughly 20 had hepatocellular carcinoma, 15 or so melanoma, 9 renal cell carcinoma and 9 head and neck cancer. Intravenous ivuxolimab was administered to patients every 2 weeks at six dose levels: 0.01, 0.1, 0.3, 1.5, 3 and 10 mg/kg. The purpose of peripheral TCRbeta sequencing was to test whether ivuxolimab changed TCR sequence diversity and led to clonal T-cell expansion. Partial responses were achieved by three dose-escalation patients, of whom one had hepatocellular carcinoma and two had cutaneous melanoma. The full study reports these points: The antigen specificity of the clonally expanded peripheral T cells was not determined. Low levels of normalized T-cell clonal expansion were also shown by some nonresponding patients. Clonal expansion of both CD4+ and CD8+ blood T cells was observed from baseline to week 6 at doses 0.1 to 3.0 mg/kg. In the 0.1-3.0 mg/kg groups, partial responders were among the patients with the lowest normalized peripheral clonal expansion, particularly in CD8+ T cells. On average, CD8+ T cells showed more expanded clones than CD4+ T cells after ivuxolimab.

The trial excluded patients who had a history of autoimmune disease or who were on systemic immunosuppression. Peripheral blood for TCR sequencing was collected from all dose cohorts at baseline, on cycle 4 day 1, and on cycle 7 day 1. The samples were drawn from a first-in-human, open-label, multicenter phase I dose-escalation trial of ivuxolimab. Adults with locally advanced or metastatic melanoma, renal cell carcinoma, hepatocellular carcinoma or head and neck squamous cell carcinoma were enrolled in the trial. CD4+ and CD8+ T cells were sorted separately from peripheral blood before TCR sequencing. For sequencing of the TCRbeta CDR3 region, genomic DNA was extracted from the sorted cells. The immunoSEQ Assay was used to sequence the TCRbeta CDR3 regions. TCRdb limited this immuneACCESS table to in-frame rearrangements with V and J called. A share of clones is missing; checked studies link under half to unresolved V genes, and the rest is unexplained. This sample holds roughly 40,000 clones; approximately 90% were observed only once. Around 30% of the sample is taken by the ten largest.

The TCR was taken from an adult with an advanced solid tumor such as melanoma, head and neck, liver or kidney cancer. Material: CD4+ or CD8+ T cells sorted from blood, obtained in a trial of the OX40 agonist ivuxolimab. The V and J genes are TRBV28 and TRBJ2-2, with a weak D call of TRBD1 (6 bases match). The nucleotide sequence is TGTGCCAGCAGTGAAACAGGGTTTTCCGGGGAGCTGTTTTTT. This translates into CASSETGFSGELFF.